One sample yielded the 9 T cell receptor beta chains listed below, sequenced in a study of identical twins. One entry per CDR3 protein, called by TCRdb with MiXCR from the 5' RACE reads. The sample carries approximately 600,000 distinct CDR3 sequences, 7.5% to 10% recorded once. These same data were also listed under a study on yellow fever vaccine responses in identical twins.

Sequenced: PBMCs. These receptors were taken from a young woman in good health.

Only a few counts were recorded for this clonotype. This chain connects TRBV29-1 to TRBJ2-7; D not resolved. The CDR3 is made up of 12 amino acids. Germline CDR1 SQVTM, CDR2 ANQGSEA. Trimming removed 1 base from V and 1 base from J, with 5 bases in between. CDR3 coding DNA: TGCAGCGTTGAAGGGGCTTCCTACGAGCAGTACTTC. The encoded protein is CSVEGASYEQYF.

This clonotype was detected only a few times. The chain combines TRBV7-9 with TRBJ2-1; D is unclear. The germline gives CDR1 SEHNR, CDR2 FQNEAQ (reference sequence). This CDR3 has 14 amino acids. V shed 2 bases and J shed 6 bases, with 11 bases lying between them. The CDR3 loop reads CASSLILDANEQFF. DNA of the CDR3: TGTGCCAGCAGCTTAATATTAGATGCCAATGAGCAGTTCTTC.

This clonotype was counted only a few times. CDR3 sequence (DNA): TGTGCCAGCAGCTTAGTACAGGGGGTCTACGAGCAGTACTTC. Translation gives CASSLVQGVYEQYF. V is TRBV7-9 and J is TRBJ2-7; TRBD1 matches 8 bases. The CDR3 totals 14 residues. V dropped 1 base and J dropped 3; count of bases not matched to a gene: 2. Germline values: CDR1 SEHNR, CDR2 FQNEAQ (reference sequence).

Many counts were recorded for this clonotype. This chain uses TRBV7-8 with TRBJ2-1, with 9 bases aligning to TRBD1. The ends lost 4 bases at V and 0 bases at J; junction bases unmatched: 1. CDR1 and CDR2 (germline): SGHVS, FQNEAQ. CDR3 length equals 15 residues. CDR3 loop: CASSSTGGSYNEQFF. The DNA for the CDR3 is TGTGCCAGCAGCTCGACAGGGGGCTCCTACAATGAGCAGTTCTTC.

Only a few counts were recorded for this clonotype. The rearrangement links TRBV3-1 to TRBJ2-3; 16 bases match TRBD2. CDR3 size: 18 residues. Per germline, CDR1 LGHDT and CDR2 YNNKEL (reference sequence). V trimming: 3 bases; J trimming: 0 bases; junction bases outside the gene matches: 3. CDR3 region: CASSQGLAGGVSTDTQYF. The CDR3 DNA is TGTGCCAGCAGCCAGGGACTAGCGGGGGGGGTGAGCACAGATACGCAGTATTTT.

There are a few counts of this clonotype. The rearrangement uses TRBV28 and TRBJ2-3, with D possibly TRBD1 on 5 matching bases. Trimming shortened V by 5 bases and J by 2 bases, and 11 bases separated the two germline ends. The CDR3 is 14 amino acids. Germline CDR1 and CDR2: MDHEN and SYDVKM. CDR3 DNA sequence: TGTGCCAGCAGTCCACAGGAGTACACAGATACGCAGTATTTT. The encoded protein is CASSPQEYTDTQYF. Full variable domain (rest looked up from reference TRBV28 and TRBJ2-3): DVKVTQSSRYLVKRTGEKVFLECVQDMDHENMFWYRQDPGLGLRLIYFSYDVKMKEKGDIPEGYSVSREKKERFSLILESASTNQTSMYLCASSPQEYTDTQYFGPGTRLTVL.

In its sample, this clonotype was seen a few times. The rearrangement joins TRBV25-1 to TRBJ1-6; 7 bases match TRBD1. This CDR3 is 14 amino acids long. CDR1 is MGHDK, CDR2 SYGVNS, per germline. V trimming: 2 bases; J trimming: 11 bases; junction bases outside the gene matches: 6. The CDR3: CASSEPGQATPLHF. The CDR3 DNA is TGTGCCAGCAGTGAACCTGGACAGGCGACACCCCTCCACTTT.

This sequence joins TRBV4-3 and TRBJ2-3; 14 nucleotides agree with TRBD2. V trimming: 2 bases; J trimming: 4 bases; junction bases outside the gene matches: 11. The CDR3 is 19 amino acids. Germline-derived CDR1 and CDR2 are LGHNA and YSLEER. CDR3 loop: CASSQTGTSGSRPPDTQYF. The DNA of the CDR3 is TGCGCCAGCAGCCAAACCGGGACTAGCGGGAGCCGGCCACCAGATACGCAGTATTTT.

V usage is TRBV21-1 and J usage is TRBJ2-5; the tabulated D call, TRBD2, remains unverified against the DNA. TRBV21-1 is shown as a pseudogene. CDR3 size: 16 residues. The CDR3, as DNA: TGTGCCAGCAGCAGAACCAAACCGGGCCTAAAGGGGGCCCAGTACTTC. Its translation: CASSRTKPGLKGAQYF.